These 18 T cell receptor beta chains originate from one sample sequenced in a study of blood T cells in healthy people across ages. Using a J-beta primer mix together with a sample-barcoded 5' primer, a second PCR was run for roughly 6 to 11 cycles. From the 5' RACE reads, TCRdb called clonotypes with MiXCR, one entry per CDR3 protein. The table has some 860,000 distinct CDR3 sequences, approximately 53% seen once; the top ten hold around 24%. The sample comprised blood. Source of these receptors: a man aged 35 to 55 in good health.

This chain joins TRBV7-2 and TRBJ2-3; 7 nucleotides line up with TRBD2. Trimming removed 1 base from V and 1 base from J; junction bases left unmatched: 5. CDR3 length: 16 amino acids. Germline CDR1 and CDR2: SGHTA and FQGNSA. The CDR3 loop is CASSLGFAGGTDTQYF. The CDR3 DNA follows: TGTGCCAGCAGCTTAGGTTTTGCGGGAGGCACAGATACGCAGTATTTT.

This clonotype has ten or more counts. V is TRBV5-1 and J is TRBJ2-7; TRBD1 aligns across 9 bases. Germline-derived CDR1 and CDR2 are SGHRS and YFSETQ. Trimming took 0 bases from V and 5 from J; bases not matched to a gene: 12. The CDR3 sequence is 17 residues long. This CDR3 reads CASSLESSGTGFDEQYF. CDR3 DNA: TGCGCCAGCAGCTTGGAGTCCAGCGGGACAGGGTTCGACGAGCAGTACTTC. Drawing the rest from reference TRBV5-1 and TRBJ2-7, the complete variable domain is KAGVTQTPRYLIKTRGQQVTLSCSPISGHRSVSWYQQTPGQGLQFLFEYFSETQRNKGNFPGRFSGRQFSNSRSEMNVSTLELGDSALYLCASSLESSGTGFDEQYFGPGTRLTVT.

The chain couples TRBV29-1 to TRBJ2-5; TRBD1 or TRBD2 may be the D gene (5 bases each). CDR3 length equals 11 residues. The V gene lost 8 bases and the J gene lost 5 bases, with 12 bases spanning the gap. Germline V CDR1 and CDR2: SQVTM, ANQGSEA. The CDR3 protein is CSPRWGETQYF. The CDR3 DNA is TGCAGCCCACGTTGGGGGGAGACCCAGTACTTC.

CDR3 sequence (DNA): TGTGCCAGCAGTGAAGCGACGAGGAACGATGGCTACACCTTC. This sequence encodes CASSEATRNDGYTF. The chain combines TRBV6-1 with TRBJ1-2; no clear D gene. In germline, CDR1 is MNHNS, CDR2 SASEGT. Trimming removed 0 bases at V and 6 bases at J, with 11 bases between. The CDR3 is 14 residues long.

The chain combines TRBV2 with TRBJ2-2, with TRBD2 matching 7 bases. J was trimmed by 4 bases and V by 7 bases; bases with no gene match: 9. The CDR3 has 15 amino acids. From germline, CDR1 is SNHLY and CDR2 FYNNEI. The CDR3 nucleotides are TGTGCCAGCAACGGCGGGAGTAGGTCCACCGGGGAGCTGTTTTTT. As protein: CASNGGSRSTGELFF.

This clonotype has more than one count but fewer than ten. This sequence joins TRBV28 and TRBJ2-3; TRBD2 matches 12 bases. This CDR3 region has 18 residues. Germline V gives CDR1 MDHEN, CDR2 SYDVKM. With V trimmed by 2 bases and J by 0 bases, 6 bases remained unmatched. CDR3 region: CASSLGATSGGSTDTQYF. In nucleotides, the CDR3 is TGTGCCAGCAGTTTAGGCGCGACTAGCGGGGGAAGCACAGATACGCAGTATTTT.

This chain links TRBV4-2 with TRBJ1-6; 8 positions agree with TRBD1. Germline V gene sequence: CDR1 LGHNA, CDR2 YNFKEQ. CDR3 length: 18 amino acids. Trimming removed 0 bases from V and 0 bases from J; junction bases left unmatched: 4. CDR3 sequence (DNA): TGTGCCAGCAGCCAAGATGGGGACAGGACCTCCTATAATTCACCCCTCCACTTT. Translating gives CASSQDGDRTSYNSPLHF.

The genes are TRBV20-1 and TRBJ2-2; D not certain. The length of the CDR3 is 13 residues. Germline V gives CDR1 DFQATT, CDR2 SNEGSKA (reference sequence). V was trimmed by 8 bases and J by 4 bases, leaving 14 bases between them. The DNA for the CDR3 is TGCAGTCAAAGACTCGGCGGCACCGGGGAGCTGTTTTTT. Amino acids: CSQRLGGTGELFF.

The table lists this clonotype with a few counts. CDR3 amino acids: CASSLGRHRNYQETQYF. CDR3 DNA sequence: TGTGCCAGCAGCTTAGGTCGTCACAGGAACTACCAAGAGACCCAGTACTTC. The V call is TRBV11-3, the J call TRBJ2-5, with TRBD1 as a possible D gene (5 bases). Trimming stripped 1 base from V and 0 bases from J, with 15 bases between. The CDR3 totals 17 residues. The germline gives CDR1 SGHNT, CDR2 YENEEA.

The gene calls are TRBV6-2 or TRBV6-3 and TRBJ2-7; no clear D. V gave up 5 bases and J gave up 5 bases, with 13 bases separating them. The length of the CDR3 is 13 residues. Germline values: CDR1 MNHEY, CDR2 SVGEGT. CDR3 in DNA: TGTGCCAGCAGTACCCCGAGAACTGACGAGCAGTACTTC. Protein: CASSTPRTDEQYF.

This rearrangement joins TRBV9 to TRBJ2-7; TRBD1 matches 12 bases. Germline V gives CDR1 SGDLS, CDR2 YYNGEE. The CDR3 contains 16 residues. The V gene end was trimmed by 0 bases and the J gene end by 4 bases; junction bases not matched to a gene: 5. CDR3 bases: TGTGCCAGCAGCGTAGCACCGGGACAGGGGGCTTACGAGCAGTACTTC. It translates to CASSVAPGQGAYEQYF. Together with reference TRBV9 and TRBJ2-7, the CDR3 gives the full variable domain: DSGVTQTPKHLITATGQRVTLRCSPRSGDLSVYWYQQSLDQGLQFLIQYYNGEERAKGNILERFSAQQFPDLHSELNLSSLELGDSALYFCASSVAPGQGAYEQYFGPGTRLTVT.

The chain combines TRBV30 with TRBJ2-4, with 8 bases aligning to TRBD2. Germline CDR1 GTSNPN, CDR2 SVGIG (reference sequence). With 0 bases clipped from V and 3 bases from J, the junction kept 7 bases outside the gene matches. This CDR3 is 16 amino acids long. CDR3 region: CAWSVQRGTLKNIQYF. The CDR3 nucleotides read TGTGCCTGGAGTGTACAGCGGGGGACCCTCAAAAACATTCAGTACTTC.

In DNA, the CDR3 is TGCGCCAGCAGCCAAGACGAAGGACAGGTGTCCTACGAGCAGTACTTC. Its translation: CASSQDEGQVSYEQYF. J is TRBJ2-7 and V is TRBV4-3, with 7 positions matching TRBD1. This CDR3 has 16 amino acids. Germline V lookup: CDR1 LGHNA, CDR2 YSLEER. J gave up 1 base and V 0 bases, and 6 bases lay outside the gene matches.

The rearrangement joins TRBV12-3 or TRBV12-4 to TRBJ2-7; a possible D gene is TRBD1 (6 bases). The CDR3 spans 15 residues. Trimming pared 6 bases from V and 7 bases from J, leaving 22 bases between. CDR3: CASSRHAGAGNEQYF. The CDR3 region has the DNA TGTGCCAGCAGCCGCCACGCAGGGGCGGGCAATGAGCAGTACTTC.

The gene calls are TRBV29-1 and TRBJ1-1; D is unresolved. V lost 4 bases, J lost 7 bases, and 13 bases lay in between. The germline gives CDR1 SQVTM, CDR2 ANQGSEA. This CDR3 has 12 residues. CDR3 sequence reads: CSVVEARGEAFF. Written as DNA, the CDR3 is TGCAGCGTTGTAGAGGCTAGAGGTGAAGCTTTCTTT.

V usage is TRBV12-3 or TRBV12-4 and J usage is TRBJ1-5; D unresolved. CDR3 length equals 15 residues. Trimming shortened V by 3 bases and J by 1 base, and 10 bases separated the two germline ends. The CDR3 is CASSFTGSSNQPQHF. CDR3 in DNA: TGTGCCAGCAGTTTTACCGGTTCGAGCAATCAGCCCCAGCATTTT.

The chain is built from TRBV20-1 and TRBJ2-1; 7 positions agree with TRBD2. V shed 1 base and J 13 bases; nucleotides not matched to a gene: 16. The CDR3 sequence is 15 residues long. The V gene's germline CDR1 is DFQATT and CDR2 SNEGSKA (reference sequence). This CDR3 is CSARGFGTTSETQFF. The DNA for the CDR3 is TGCAGTGCTAGAGGCTTCGGGACTACTTCGGAGACCCAGTTCTTC.

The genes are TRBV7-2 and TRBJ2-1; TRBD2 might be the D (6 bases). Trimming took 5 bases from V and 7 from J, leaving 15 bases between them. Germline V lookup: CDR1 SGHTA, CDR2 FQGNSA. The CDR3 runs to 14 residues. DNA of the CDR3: TGTGCCAGCAGCCGGGCGGGGCGGGGTAATGAGCAGTTCTTC. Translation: CASSRAGRGNEQFF.